Below, 13 T cell receptor beta chains from the same sample are listed, as sequenced in a study of T cells in Graves' hyperthyroidism and ophthalmopathy. TCR beta CDR3 region amplification was performed from RNA transcripts. The HTBI primer set served for first-round RT-PCR of the TCR CDR3. Each CDR3 protein gets one entry after TCRdb re-called the multiplex PCR reads with MiXCR. The table has approximately 710,000 distinct CDR3 sequences, 17% seen once. The sample comprised blood. These TCRs come from a man aged 50-60 years with Graves' hyperthyroidism.

The table lists this clonotype with many counts. V is TRBV7-9 and J is TRBJ2-7; 10 bases are shared with TRBD2. The CDR3 extends over 17 amino acids. CDR1 is SEHNR, CDR2 FQNEAQ, per germline (reference sequence). J was trimmed by 5 bases and V by 1 base; bases with no gene match: 11. The CDR3 coding sequence is TGTGCCAGCAGCTTAGGTGGTCTAGCGGGAGCCGGCGACGAGCAGTACTTC. Translating gives CASSLGGLAGAGDEQYF.

The chain combines TRBV29-1 with TRBJ1-1, with D perhaps TRBD1 (6 bases). The CDR3 spans 14 residues. V was trimmed by 3 bases and J by 4 bases, leaving 15 bases between them. The germline V gene has CDR1 SQVTM and CDR2 ANQGSEA. Here the CDR3 reads CSVEEGRGGTEAFF. The CDR3 coding sequence is TGCAGCGTTGAGGAGGGCAGGGGAGGCACTGAAGCTTTCTTT. Full variable domain (rest looked up from reference TRBV29-1 and TRBJ1-1): SAVISQKPSRDICQRGTSLTIQCQVDSQVTMMFWYRQQPGQSLTLIATANQGSEATYESGFVIDKFPISRPNLTFSTLTVSNMSPEDSSIYLCSVEEGRGGTEAFFGQGTRLTVV.

This clonotype was seen only a few times. A much bigger clone sits one base away, suggesting this may be a read error. V is TRBV15 and J is TRBJ2-1, with 10 bases identical to TRBD2. After removal of 5 bases from V and 0 bases from J, the junction contained 4 bases not matched to a gene. Germline loops: CDR1 LNHNV, CDR2 YYDKDF (reference sequence). This CDR3 contains 16 residues. CDR3 amino acids: CATSGVAGGSYNEQFF. The CDR3 nucleotides read TGTGCCACCAGCGGAGTAGCGGGGGGCTCCTACAATGAGCAGTTCTTC.

This clonotype turned up a few times. The chain joins TRBV5-1 to TRBJ1-1; TRBD1 might be the D (6 bases). V lost 4 bases, J lost 3 bases, and 19 bases lay in between. The CDR3 spans 16 residues. From germline, CDR1 is SGHRS and CDR2 YFSETQ. Here the CDR3 reads CASSPVDRGGYTEAFF. In DNA, the CDR3 is TGCGCCAGCAGCCCTGTTGACAGAGGGGGTTACACTGAAGCTTTCTTT.

Many counts were recorded for this clonotype. The chain uses TRBV6-2 or TRBV6-3 and TRBJ1-2, with D possibly matching TRBD1 (6 bases). Germline-derived CDR1 and CDR2 are MNHEY and SVGEGT. V lost 8 bases and J lost 2, with 12 bases in between. The CDR3 consists of 13 residues. The CDR3 reads CASAGAENYGYTF. Written as DNA, the CDR3 is TGTGCCAGCGCGGGGGCTGAAAACTATGGCTACACCTTC.

This clonotype was observed a few times. The chain joins TRBV19 to TRBJ1-4, with D hard to call. The CDR3 totals 13 residues. In germline, CDR1 is LNHDA, CDR2 SQIVND (reference sequence). Trimming cost V 9 bases and J 5 bases, with 13 bases left between them. The CDR3 region is CASQGSGNEKLFF. In DNA, the CDR3 is TGTGCCAGCCAAGGGTCCGGCAATGAAAAACTGTTTTTT.

This clonotype was seen many times. The V gene is TRBV12-3 or TRBV12-4, the J gene TRBJ1-5, with D possibly TRBD1 on 5 matching bases. The germline V and J ends were trimmed by 5 bases and 3 bases, with 17 bases remaining between them. The CDR3 contains 16 residues. CDR3 DNA: TGTGCCAGCAGTCCGAACGGCCGGGGGTCCAATCAGCCCCAGCATTTT. This codes for CASSPNGRGSNQPQHF.

This clonotype was recorded at least ten times. This chain uses TRBV6-1 with TRBJ2-2; 7 bases align to TRBD2. V trimming: 2 bases; J trimming: 0 bases; junction bases outside the gene matches: 9. This CDR3 has 18 residues. Germline CDR1 reads MNHNS; CDR2 reads SASEGT. CDR3 amino acids: CASSERGGGGTNTGELFF. In nucleotides, the CDR3 is TGTGCCAGCAGTGAAAGGGGAGGCGGGGGAACGAACACCGGGGAGCTGTTTTTT.

A word on this clonotype: A read error may account for a junction end that differs from germline. The V call is TRBV5-1, the J call TRBJ2-1; 8 bases map to TRBD2. This CDR3 comprises 16 residues. Germline CDR1 is SGHRS and CDR2 is YFSETQ. The CDR3 sequence: CASSLEAGASNNEQFF. CDR3 DNA: TGCGCCAGCAGCTTGGAAGCGGGAGCCTCCAACAATGAGCAGTTCTTC.

In this sample, this clonotype turned up many times. The V and J genes are TRBV7-2 and TRBJ2-1, with unresolved D. The CDR3 extends over 18 amino acids. The V gene lost 1 base and the J gene lost 0 bases, with 16 bases spanning the gap. Germline V gene data show CDR1 as SGHTA and CDR2 as FQGNSA. CDR3 loop: CASSLDFSRQSSYNEQFF. CDR3 nucleotides: TGTGCCAGCAGCTTAGACTTCTCCCGCCAGAGCTCCTACAATGAGCAGTTCTTC.

This clonotype has ten or more counts. V is TRBV11-2 and J is TRBJ2-1, with 8 bases lining up with TRBD2. Germline loops: CDR1 SGHAT, CDR2 FQNNGV. This CDR3 spans 18 amino acids. V was clipped by 5 bases and J by 5 bases; unmatched bases: 17. For the CDR3, the DNA is TGTGCCAGCAGCCTAGGTAGACGGGAGGGCCCCTCTAACAATGAGCAGTTCTTC. It codes for CASSLGRREGPSNNEQFF.

The chain is built from TRBV11-3 and TRBJ2-7, with 8 bases lining up with TRBD2. V lost 1 base and J lost 6; bases outside the gene matches: 11. CDR3 length equals 16 residues. From germline, CDR1 is SGHNT and CDR2 YENEEA. CDR3 residues: CASSLVPAGVSGEQYF. Here the CDR3 DNA reads TGTGCCAGCAGCTTAGTGCCAGCGGGAGTGTCGGGCGAGCAGTACTTC.

Ten or more counts support this clonotype. The chain is built from TRBV5-1 and TRBJ2-1; D uncertain. The germline V and J ends were trimmed by 4 bases and 3 bases, with 5 bases remaining between them. The CDR3 has 12 amino acids. CDR1 and CDR2 (germline): SGHRS, YFSETQ. CDR3 amino acids: CASSTDYNEQFF. DNA for the CDR3: TGCGCCAGCAGCACCGACTACAATGAGCAGTTCTTC. The full variable domain, completed using reference TRBV5-1 and TRBJ2-1, is KAGVTQTPRYLIKTRGQQVTLSCSPISGHRSVSWYQQTPGQGLQFLFEYFSETQRNKGNFPGRFSGRQFSNSRSEMNVSTLELGDSALYLCASSTDYNEQFFGPGTRLTVL.